A single sample gave rise to the 17 T cell receptor beta chains below, sequenced in a study of CD8 T cells in Susac syndrome (dated by TCRdb to about 2019). Library preparation used the immunoSEQ multiplex PCR assay. RNA was extracted using the RNeasy kit, and roughly 0.45 to 1 microgram was reverse transcribed with random hexamers. The raw public reads went through TCRdb reprocessing: fastp at Q25, MiXCR clone calling, in-frame beta chains kept. Records with the same CDR3 protein are collapsed into one entry carrying the most frequent genes and DNA. Here the sample has approximately 130,000 distinct CDR3 sequences; around nine tenths occur a single time. In total, the top ten clones hold about 0.23% of the sample. Sequenced input: CD8+ T cells from PBMCs. These receptors were collected from a human donor with multiple sclerosis.

The genes are TRBV7-3 and TRBJ2-5; weak D call: TRBD1 (5 bases). With 2 bases removed from V and 6 bases from J, the gap between germline ends came to 16 bases. Looked up from germline, CDR1 is SGHTA and CDR2 is FQGTGA. This CDR3 is 15 amino acids long. The CDR3 spells CASSLFRTPTQTQYF. Here the CDR3 DNA reads TGTGCCAGCAGCTTATTCCGGACACCAACACAGACCCAGTACTTC.

A few counts support this clonotype. This chain joins TRBV12-3 or TRBV12-4 and TRBJ2-1; D is ambiguous. V shed 3 bases and J shed 4 bases, with 10 bases lying between them. The CDR3 is made up of 14 amino acids. This CDR3 is CASSFGGIYNEQFF. DNA for the CDR3: TGTGCCAGCAGTTTTGGCGGAATTTACAATGAGCAGTTCTTC.

The sample holds one count of this clonotype. The rearrangement links TRBV12-3 or TRBV12-4 to TRBJ2-5; D unclear. Trimming removed 3 bases from V and 3 bases from J, with 17 bases in between. This CDR3 is built from 16 residues. CDR3 protein: CASSFFAPPIEETQYF. The CDR3 DNA sequence: TGTGCCAGCAGTTTTTTCGCCCCCCCCATCGAAGAGACCCAGTACTTC.

CDR3 loop: CASSLYRNEGGASEQYF. For the CDR3, the DNA is TGTGCCAGCAGCTTATACCGGAATGAGGGAGGGGCTAGCGAGCAGTACTTC. This chain uses TRBV7-4 with TRBJ2-7; 7 nucleotides agree with TRBD2. The CDR3 totals 17 residues. Germline CDR1 SGHVT, CDR2 SQSDAQ. V trimming: 2 bases; J trimming: 6 bases; junction bases outside the gene matches: 16.

The J gene is TRBJ2-1, the V gene TRBV4-2, with 9 bases lining up with TRBD2. Germline V lookup: CDR1 LGHNA, CDR2 YNFKEQ. This CDR3 is 15 amino acids long. The junction had 9 bases not matched to a gene; V was cut back by 5 bases and J by 7 bases. The chain's CDR3 is CASSTQREVQNEQFF. The CDR3, as DNA: TGTGCCAGCAGCACGCAGCGGGAGGTTCAAAATGAGCAGTTCTTC.

The V gene is TRBV18, the J gene TRBJ1-2, with D tentatively TRBD1 (5 bases). Germline V gene data show CDR1 as KGHSH and CDR2 as LQKENI. The germline V and J ends were trimmed by 0 bases and 5 bases, with 13 bases remaining between them. CDR3 length: 15 amino acids. CDR3 residues: CASSPPGGAGYGYTF. The CDR3 DNA reads TGTGCCAGCTCACCACCTGGAGGGGCGGGGTATGGCTACACCTTC.

This clonotype was detected only a few times. V and J are TRBV4-2 and TRBJ2-5; tentatively, D is TRBD2 (6 bases). V was pared by 4 bases and J by 5 bases, with 20 bases between. The CDR3 extends over 16 amino acids. The germline CDR1 and CDR2 sequences are LGHNA and YNFKEQ. CDR3 sequence: CASSPKFSGEVETQYF. The CDR3, as DNA: TGTGCCAGCAGCCCCAAGTTCTCGGGAGAGGTCGAGACCCAGTACTTC.

The rearrangement joins TRBV9 to TRBJ2-7; 7 bases are shared with TRBD1. V lost 1 base, J lost 0 bases, and 1 base stayed unmatched. The CDR3 contains 14 residues. In germline, CDR1 is SGDLS, CDR2 YYNGEE. The CDR3 nucleotides are TGTGCCAGCAGCGTACAGGGGGACTCCTACGAGCAGTACTTC. Its translation is CASSVQGDSYEQYF. Drawing the rest from reference TRBV9 and TRBJ2-7, the complete variable domain is DSGVTQTPKHLITATGQRVTLRCSPRSGDLSVYWYQQSLDQGLQFLIQYYNGEERAKGNILERFSAQQFPDLHSELNLSSLELGDSALYFCASSVQGDSYEQYFGPGTRLTVT.

The chain combines TRBV30 with TRBJ2-7; 7 bases fit TRBD2. The CDR3 has 17 amino acids. Per germline, CDR1 GTSNPN and CDR2 SVGIG (reference sequence). V was clipped by 4 bases and J by 7 bases; unmatched bases: 22. The CDR3 reads CAWTSKLVEGGPFEQYF. For the CDR3, the DNA is TGTGCCTGGACCTCAAAACTGGTAGAGGGAGGGCCGTTTGAGCAGTACTTC.

This clonotype was seen only once. V usage is TRBV14 and J usage is TRBJ2-4; D is unresolved. This CDR3 spans 11 amino acids. Germline V gene data show CDR1 as SGHDN and CDR2 as FVKESK. The V end lost 1 base, the J end lost 9 bases, and 4 bases lay between the germline ends. The CDR3 DNA reads as TGTGCCAGCAGCCAAGGTGTCATTCAGTACTTC. Protein: CASSQGVIQYF.

The rearrangement uses TRBV5-1 and TRBJ2-7; a weak D match, TRBD2 (5 bases). This CDR3 spans 9 amino acids. Germline loops: CDR1 SGHRS, CDR2 YFSETQ. The V end lost 7 bases, the J end lost 7 bases, and 6 bases lay between the germline ends. In nucleotides, the CDR3 is TGCGCCAGCGGCGGGGAGCAGTACTTC. It translates to CASGGEQYF.

In its sample, this clonotype was seen once. The gene calls are TRBV30 and TRBJ1-1; D is perhaps TRBD1 (5 bases). Trimming cost V 0 bases and J 4 bases, with 9 bases left between them. CDR3 size: 13 residues. Germline V gives CDR1 GTSNPN, CDR2 SVGIG (reference sequence). The CDR3 bases are TGTGCCTGGAGTGTAATCCAGGGCACTGAAGCTTTCTTT. It codes for CAWSVIQGTEAFF. Full variable domain (missing parts from reference TRBV30 and TRBJ1-1): SQTIHQWPATLVQPVGSPLSLECTVEGTSNPNLYWYRQAAGRGLQLLFYSVGIGQISSEVPQNLSASRPQDRQFILSSKKLLLSDSGFYLCAWSVIQGTEAFFGQGTRLTVV.

This chain joins TRBV5-4 and TRBJ1-1; 7 nucleotides agree with TRBD1. Germline CDR1 is SGHNT and CDR2 is YYREEE (reference sequence). This CDR3 comprises 13 residues. V was pared by 6 bases and J by 0 bases, with 2 bases of the junction left unmatched. The CDR3 nucleotides read TGTGCCAGCACGGGGACAGTGAACACTGAAGCTTTCTTT. This translates into CASTGTVNTEAFF.

This clonotype turned up a few times. This chain joins TRBV6-1 and TRBJ1-5; D might be TRBD1 (5 bases). CDR1 MNHNS and CDR2 SASEGT come from the germline V gene. V lost 7 bases and J lost 7, with 11 bases in between. This CDR3 comprises 12 residues. CDR3 bases: TGTGCCAGCAAGACGGGGGAGCAGCCCCAGCATTTT. The encoded protein is CASKTGEQPQHF.

The V call is TRBV10-3, the J call TRBJ2-6; D is unresolved. CDR3 size: 17 residues. The V gene lost 8 bases and the J gene lost 0 bases, with 17 bases spanning the gap. Per germline, CDR1 ENHRY and CDR2 SYGVKD. CDR3 bases: TGTGCCATCGGTTCCGGCCCCGAAGTCTCTGGGGCCAACGTCCTGACTTTC. It encodes CAIGSGPEVSGANVLTF.

V and J are TRBV7-9 and TRBJ2-2; 10 bases agree with TRBD2. The V gene end was trimmed by 10 bases and the J gene end by 7 bases; junction bases not matched to a gene: 9. Germline V gene data show CDR1 as SEHNR and CDR2 as FQNEAQ (reference sequence). The length of the CDR3 is 14 residues. The CDR3 region is CATIGTSANGELFF. DNA for the CDR3: TGTGCCACCATAGGGACTAGCGCTAACGGGGAGCTGTTTTTT.

The V and J genes are TRBV3-1 and TRBJ2-7, with a weak D call TRBD2 (5 bases). This CDR3 region has 12 residues. CDR1 and CDR2 (germline): LGHDT, YNNKEL (reference sequence). V was clipped by 3 bases and J by 3 bases, with 6 bases between them. CDR3 protein: CASSHGDYEQYF. DNA for the CDR3: TGTGCCAGCAGCCACGGGGACTACGAGCAGTACTTC.